One and the same sample provided the 22 T cell receptor beta chains below, sequenced in a study of neurological immune-mediated disorders. TCRdb analysed the 5' RACE reads with MiXCR anew, one entry per CDR3 protein. The sample carries tens of thousands of distinct CDR3 sequences, under 4.5% recorded once. Sequencing was performed on PBMCs. The receptors were gathered from a woman aged 50 to 65 with multiple sclerosis.

This clonotype was found many times. The chain joins TRBV7-8 to TRBJ1-5; TRBD1 is a possible D gene (5 bases). Trimming pared 6 bases from V and 7 bases from J, leaving 22 bases between. Germline CDR1 reads SGHVS; CDR2 reads FQNEAQ. The CDR3 runs to 16 residues. This CDR3 reads CASSSGEGWAGQPQHF. The CDR3 coding sequence is TGTGCCAGCAGTTCCGGAGAGGGGTGGGCGGGACAGCCCCAGCATTTT.

Ten or more counts support this clonotype. This chain connects TRBV20-1 to TRBJ2-3; TRBD2 matches 7 bases. The germline V gene encodes CDR1 DFQATT and CDR2 SNEGSKA (reference sequence). Trimming removed 4 bases from V and 2 bases from J; junction bases left unmatched: 21. CDR3 size: 19 residues. CDR3: CSATHDGSGAPPITDTQYF. The CDR3 bases are TGCAGTGCTACCCACGACGGGAGCGGGGCCCCCCCGATCACAGATACGCAGTATTTT.

This clonotype was seen repeatedly, ten times or more. The genes are TRBV5-1 and TRBJ2-7; TRBD1 might be the D (6 bases). Trimming took 0 bases from V and 0 from J, leaving 13 bases between them. Germline CDR1 is SGHRS and CDR2 is YFSETQ. This CDR3 has 16 amino acids. CDR3 in amino acids: CASSLGWTASSYEQYF. The DNA of the CDR3 is TGCGCCAGCAGCTTGGGGTGGACAGCCTCCTCCTACGAGCAGTACTTC.

This clonotype was observed at least ten times. The J gene is TRBJ1-2, the V gene TRBV5-1; 9 bases agree with TRBD1. Trimming removed 3 bases from V and 6 bases from J; junction bases left unmatched: 3. Germline V gene lookup returns CDR1 SGHRS and CDR2 YFSETQ. CDR3 length: 13 residues. The CDR3 DNA reads TGCGCCAGCAGCTCGGGACAGGGCCATGGCTACACCTTC. This sequence encodes CASSSGQGHGYTF.

This clonotype was detected many times. V gene TRBV20-1 combines with J gene TRBJ1-5; 7 bases line up with TRBD1. The CDR3 has 14 residues. V was pared by 6 bases and J by 1 base, with 6 bases of the junction left unmatched. The germline V gene has CDR1 DFQATT and CDR2 SNEGSKA (reference sequence). This CDR3 reads CSALPGQSNQPQHF. The CDR3 DNA reads TGCAGTGCCCTTCCGGGACAGAGCAATCAGCCCCAGCATTTT.

This clonotype was detected ten times or more. This rearrangement joins TRBV5-5 to TRBJ2-2; D is undetermined. This CDR3 region has 17 residues. V lost 2 bases to trimming and J lost 5 bases, with 19 bases between them. Germline-derived CDR1 and CDR2 are SGHKS and YYEKEE (reference sequence). The CDR3 bases are TGTGCCAGCAGCTTCTCGACTCCACATTCAAGAACCGGGGAGCTGTTTTTT. It codes for CASSFSTPHSRTGELFF.

This clonotype was observed at least ten times. This chain connects TRBV19 to TRBJ1-1; 7 nucleotides align to TRBD1. After removal of 5 bases from V and 4 bases from J, the junction contained 7 bases not matched to a gene. The CDR3 is 14 amino acids. CDR1 is LNHDA and CDR2 is SQIVND in the germline V gene (reference sequence). The CDR3: CASSPGGVGTEAFF. DNA for the CDR3: TGTGCCAGTAGTCCAGGGGGGGTCGGCACTGAAGCTTTCTTT.

This clonotype was seen repeatedly, ten times or more. The V call is TRBV2, the J call TRBJ2-2; no clear D gene. CDR1 SNHLY and CDR2 FYNNEI come from the germline V gene. This CDR3 spans 16 amino acids. Trimming shortened V by 5 bases and J by 2 bases, and 15 bases separated the two germline ends. CDR3 DNA sequence: TGTGCCAGCAGTAGAGGAAGGGTTCTCAACACCGGGGAGCTGTTTTTT. It codes for CASSRGRVLNTGELFF.

This clonotype came up many times. J is TRBJ1-2 and V is TRBV5-1; TRBD1 is a possible D gene (6 bases). Germline-derived CDR1 and CDR2 are SGHRS and YFSETQ. Trimming took 4 bases from V and 14 from J, leaving 24 bases between them. The CDR3 has 14 residues. CDR3 bases: TGCGCCAGCAGCCTTTCCTGGTCAGGGGAGTTATTTACCTTC. Its translation is CASSLSWSGELFTF.

This clonotype has a count of ten or more. The rearrangement links TRBV27 to TRBJ1-1; no definite D call. Germline loops: CDR1 MNHEY, CDR2 SMNVEV (reference sequence). Trimming removed 10 bases from V and 1 base from J, with 7 bases in between. This CDR3 has 11 residues. Written as DNA, the CDR3 is TGTGCCACGCTACGGAACACTGAAGCTTTCTTT. The encoded protein is CATLRNTEAFF.

This clonotype showed up many times. This rearrangement joins TRBV5-1 to TRBJ2-5; D is possibly TRBD1 or TRBD2 (5 bases each). V lost 2 bases and J 4 bases, leaving 12 bases between the germline ends. Germline CDR1 and CDR2: SGHRS and YFSETQ. The length of the CDR3 is 14 residues. Here the CDR3 DNA reads TGCGCCAGCAGCTTCGGCGGGCAGGGAGAGACCCAGTACTTC. Encoded protein: CASSFGGQGETQYF.

Comment on this clonotype: At one boundary the junction diverges from the germline segment, which might be a read error. The J gene is TRBJ2-4, the V gene TRBV25-1, with a tentative D call TRBD2 (5 bases). Germline V gene sequence: CDR1 MGHDK, CDR2 SYGVNS. The CDR3 runs to 13 residues. CDR3: CATSQLAQNIQYF. The CDR3 nucleotides read TGTGCCACTTCACAGCTAGCCCAAAACATTCAGTACTTC.

There are many counts of this clonotype. V and J are TRBV20-1 and TRBJ1-2; D unclear. Trimming cost V 3 bases and J 9 bases, with 20 bases left between them. CDR1 is DFQATT, CDR2 SNEGSKA, per germline (reference sequence). The CDR3 is made up of 14 amino acids. The CDR3 region is CSARASEGFVRYTF. The CDR3 DNA reads TGCAGTGCTAGGGCCTCCGAAGGCTTCGTGCGCTACACCTTC.

This clonotype was recorded many times. This rearrangement joins TRBV4-3 to TRBJ1-3; 7 bases are shared with TRBD1. Germline V lookup: CDR1 LGHNA, CDR2 YSLEER. After removal of 3 bases from V and 5 bases from J, the junction contained 10 bases not matched to a gene. CDR3 length equals 16 residues. This CDR3 is CASSQGYRGARNTIYF. CDR3 nucleotides: TGCGCCAGCAGCCAGGGTTACAGGGGAGCTAGAAACACCATATATTTT.

This clonotype was seen repeatedly, ten times or more. This sequence joins TRBV20-1 and TRBJ2-5, with a weak D call TRBD2 (5 bases). This CDR3 spans 14 amino acids. V was clipped by 1 base and J by 4 bases, with 13 bases between them. Germline CDR1 DFQATT, CDR2 SNEGSKA (reference sequence). The CDR3 DNA reads as TGCAGTGCTAGAGTCTCAGCGGCACCAGAGACCCAGTACTTC. It is translated as CSARVSAAPETQYF.

This clonotype has ten or more counts. The rearrangement joins TRBV5-1 to TRBJ1-1, with 8 bases aligning to TRBD1. J lost 6 bases, V lost 4 bases, and 11 bases had no gene match. Germline CDR1 is SGHRS and CDR2 is YFSETQ. The CDR3 is 15 residues long. The CDR3 nucleotides read TGCGCCAGCAGCGCAAAGACACAGGGGGACCCTGAAGCTTTCTTT. It is translated as CASSAKTQGDPEAFF.

This clonotype came up many times. The chain uses TRBV7-2 and TRBJ2-7; the D is unclear. Trimming pared 2 bases from V and 3 bases from J, leaving 14 bases between. Germline CDR1 is SGHTA and CDR2 is FQGNSA. The CDR3 loop spans 15 amino acids. The CDR3 nucleotides are TGTGCCAGCAGCTTATCCCTAGGGCCCGGCTACGAGCAGTACTTC. Amino acid sequence: CASSLSLGPGYEQYF. Looking up the rest from reference TRBV7-2 and TRBJ2-7 gives the full variable domain: GAGVSQSPSNKVTEKGKDVELRCDPISGHTALYWYRQSLGQGLEFLIYFQGNSAPDKSGLPSDRFSAERTGGSVSTLTIQRTQQEDSAVYLCASSLSLGPGYEQYFGPGTRLTVT.

The V call is TRBV20-1, the J call TRBJ2-5, with a weak D call TRBD2 (5 bases). CDR1 and CDR2 from the germline V gene are DFQATT and SNEGSKA (reference sequence). The CDR3 extends over 14 amino acids. Deletions cut 2 bases from V and 2 bases from J, with 12 bases between. CDR3 protein: CSARRAGTQETQYF. The CDR3 DNA sequence: TGCAGTGCTAGACGGGCGGGCACTCAAGAGACCCAGTACTTC.

This clonotype has ten or more counts. The genes are TRBV3-1 and TRBJ2-7; D assignment may be TRBD1 or TRBD2 (6 bases each). The length of the CDR3 is 14 residues. Per germline, CDR1 LGHDT and CDR2 YNNKEL (reference sequence). Deletions cut 4 bases from V and 6 bases from J, with 16 bases between. Here the CDR3 reads CASSPSTRGGEQYF. CDR3 DNA: TGTGCCAGCAGCCCCTCTACCAGGGGAGGCGAGCAGTACTTC.

This clonotype occurred many times. The rearrangement uses TRBV12-3 or TRBV12-4 and TRBJ1-1, with D possibly matching TRBD1 (5 bases). Trimming cost V 5 bases and J 3 bases, with 13 bases left between them. CDR3 size: 14 residues. The CDR3, as DNA: TGTGCCAGCAGTGAACAGGTGTCCTACACTGAAGCTTTCTTT. Its translation: CASSEQVSYTEAFF.

This clonotype came up many times. The chain employs TRBV27 and TRBJ1-6; D call uncertain. Germline CDR1 is MNHEY and CDR2 is SMNVEV (reference sequence). The CDR3 spans 13 residues. The germline V and J ends were trimmed by 8 bases and 4 bases, with 9 bases remaining between them. The CDR3 spells CASRTRYNSPLHF. CDR3 DNA: TGTGCCAGCCGAACTAGGTATAATTCACCCCTCCACTTT.

This clonotype has just a few counts. A single base separates this from a much larger clone, so it may be a read error. CDR3 coding DNA: TGCAGTGCTAGAGATAACGGCGAGGGGAGGGCTCGGTATTTT. It translates to CSARDNGEGRARYF. The V and J genes are TRBV20-1 and TRBJ2-3; 7 bases map to TRBD2. The junction had 14 bases not matched to a gene; V was cut back by 0 bases and J by 14 bases. In germline, CDR1 is DFQATT, CDR2 SNEGSKA (reference sequence). This CDR3 has 14 amino acids.